A single sample is the source of the 21 T cell receptor beta chains below, sequenced in a study of T-cell reconstitution after alpha-beta-depleted transplantation in children. Preparing the TCRbeta library involved the use of unique molecular identifiers. MiXCR, run by TCRdb on the PCR reads, gives a single entry per CDR3 protein. This sample has just under 250,000 distinct CDR3 sequences, with roughly 23% found just once. Specimen: PBMCs, collected before TCRalphabeta/CD19-depleted stem cell transplant. Every receptor here comes from a girl aged 2 to 10 with Fanconi anemia, due to receive a stem cell transplant.

This clonotype was seen repeatedly, ten times or more. The J gene is TRBJ1-3, the V gene TRBV7-8, with 7 bases aligning to TRBD1. Germline V gene data show CDR1 as SGHVS and CDR2 as FQNEAQ. The CDR3 contains 16 residues. V lost 2 bases and J lost 3; bases outside the gene matches: 7. CDR3 loop: CASSLLGTAIGNTIYF. CDR3 DNA sequence: TGTGCCAGCAGCTTACTTGGGACAGCCATTGGAAACACCATATATTTT. Based on the CDR3 plus reference TRBV7-8 and TRBJ1-3, the full variable domain is GAGVSQSPRYKVAKRGQDVALRCDPISGHVSLFWYQQALGQGPEFLTYFQNEAQLDKSGLPSDRFFAERPEGSVSTLKIQRTQQEDSAVYLCASSLLGTAIGNTIYFGEGSWLTVV.

This clonotype was recorded many times. The chain combines TRBV20-1 with TRBJ2-7, with 8 bases identical to TRBD2. There are 12 residues in the CDR3. The V gene end was trimmed by 5 bases and the J gene end by 6 bases; junction bases not matched to a gene: 6. From germline, CDR1 is DFQATT and CDR2 SNEGSKA (reference sequence). This CDR3 is CSASGLGAEQYF. The DNA for the CDR3 is TGCAGTGCTTCGGGACTAGGGGCCGAGCAGTACTTC.

The rearrangement uses TRBV21-1 and TRBJ2-4; TRBD2 is the table's D call, not checked against the DNA. TRBV21-1 is tagged as a pseudogene. The CDR3 sequence is 17 residues long. The CDR3, as DNA: TGTGCCAGCAGGCCGACTAGCGGGAGGGGCGCCAAAAACATTCAGTACTTC. This codes for CASRPTSGRGAKNIQYF.

The rearrangement joins TRBV28 to TRBJ2-1; D is undetermined. Germline CDR1 is MDHEN and CDR2 is SYDVKM. V lost 6 bases and J 8 bases, leaving 11 bases between the germline ends. CDR3 length: 12 amino acids. CDR3 coding DNA: TGTGCCAGCAGCGCCAGCCCCTATGAGCAGTTCTTC. It yields the protein CASSASPYEQFF.

This clonotype was counted only a few times. V is TRBV20-1 and J is TRBJ2-7, with TRBD2 as a possible D gene (6 bases). The V end lost 6 bases, the J end lost 3 bases, and 21 bases lay between the germline ends. Germline V CDR1 and CDR2: DFQATT, SNEGSKA (reference sequence). The CDR3 covers 15 residues. The CDR3, as DNA: TGCAGTGCCCTAAGGGGAGGCAGGAGCCTCTACGAGCAGTACTTC. It specifies CSALRGGRSLYEQYF.

J is TRBJ1-3 and V is TRBV28, with a possible D match to TRBD1 (5 bases). Germline lookup yields CDR1 MDHEN and CDR2 SYDVKM. V lost 8 bases to trimming and J lost 0 bases, with 11 bases between them. CDR3 length equals 14 residues. CDR3 loop: CASEGRLSGNTIYF. For the CDR3, the DNA is TGTGCCAGCGAGGGACGGCTCTCTGGAAACACCATATATTTT.

The sample holds many counts of this clonotype. J is TRBJ2-7 and V is TRBV7-2; D is uncertain. CDR1 SGHTA and CDR2 FQGNSA come from the germline V gene. Trimming took off 1 base at V and 3 bases at J, with 10 bases between the two ends. The CDR3 has 14 residues. Here the CDR3 reads CASSLVEFNYEQYF. CDR3 DNA sequence: TGTGCCAGCAGCTTAGTGGAATTCAACTACGAGCAGTACTTC. Using reference TRBV7-2 and TRBJ2-7 for the parts outside the CDR3, the full variable domain is GAGVSQSPSNKVTEKGKDVELRCDPISGHTALYWYRQSLGQGLEFLIYFQGNSAPDKSGLPSDRFSAERTGGSVSTLTIQRTQQEDSAVYLCASSLVEFNYEQYFGPGTRLTVT.

The chain recombines TRBV20-1 with TRBJ2-1; TRBD2 might be the D (5 bases). V was shortened by 3 bases and J by 2 bases, with 11 bases between the two germline ends. Germline loops: CDR1 DFQATT, CDR2 SNEGSKA (reference sequence). This CDR3 region has 14 residues. This CDR3 reads CSASWRAAYNEQFF. Written as DNA, the CDR3 is TGCAGTGCTAGTTGGCGGGCCGCCTACAATGAGCAGTTCTTC.

This clonotype has a count of ten or more. V is TRBV7-3 and J is TRBJ2-1, with 9 bases lining up with TRBD2. The trim removed 4 bases at V and 4 bases at J, leaving 8 bases unmatched. The germline V gene encodes CDR1 SGHTA and CDR2 FQGTGA. The CDR3 length is 16 residues. Here the CDR3 DNA reads TGTGCCAGCAGCTCTAAGGGCGGGAGGGTTTACAATGAGCAGTTCTTC. Its translation is CASSSKGGRVYNEQFF.

The genes are TRBV6-5 and TRBJ2-7; 9 positions match TRBD1. The germline gives CDR1 MNHEY, CDR2 SVGAGI. Trimming took 3 bases from V and 4 from J; bases not matched to a gene: 7. The CDR3 consists of 15 residues. CDR3 protein: CASSYSATGGYEQYF. DNA of the CDR3: TGTGCCAGCAGTTATTCGGCGACAGGGGGGTACGAGCAGTACTTC.

The chain is built from TRBV20-1 and TRBJ2-5; D is possibly TRBD2 (5 bases). Germline CDR1 DFQATT, CDR2 SNEGSKA (reference sequence). This CDR3 has 15 residues. Trimming left V 0 bases short and J 5 bases short, with 16 bases between. This chain's CDR3 is CSARDIWTPQETQYF. The CDR3 DNA is TGCAGTGCTAGAGATATTTGGACTCCCCAGGAGACCCAGTACTTC.

This clonotype was detected many times. The chain employs TRBV7-9 and TRBJ1-2, with D perhaps matching TRBD1 (6 bases). The germline V gene has CDR1 SEHNR and CDR2 FQNEAQ (reference sequence). The CDR3 length is 13 residues. Trimming removed 4 bases from V and 7 bases from J, with 13 bases in between. CDR3 amino acids: CASSSLRTVGYTF. The CDR3 bases are TGTGCCAGCAGCTCGCTAAGGACAGTTGGCTACACCTTC.

This clonotype has a count of ten or more. The CDR3, as DNA: TGCGCCAGCAGCTCTAGCAGCTCCTACGAGCAGTACTTC. It encodes CASSSSSSYEQYF. The J gene is TRBJ2-7, the V gene TRBV5-1; tentatively, D is TRBD2 (5 bases). Germline CDR1 is SGHRS and CDR2 is YFSETQ. V was clipped by 3 bases and J by 0 bases, with 7 bases between them. The CDR3 is made up of 13 amino acids.

This clonotype was picked up a small number of times. The V and J genes are TRBV20-1 and TRBJ2-1; 14 bases align to TRBD2. V was clipped by 0 bases and J by 7 bases; unmatched bases: 5. CDR3 size: 16 residues. Germline-derived CDR1 and CDR2 are DFQATT and SNEGSKA (reference sequence). CDR3 protein: CSARDPGTSGGNEQFF. In nucleotides, the CDR3 is TGCAGTGCTAGAGACCCAGGGACTAGCGGGGGTAATGAGCAGTTCTTC.

This clonotype was seen ten or more times. V is TRBV7-2 and J is TRBJ1-5; TRBD1 is a possible D gene (5 bases). The germline gives CDR1 SGHTA, CDR2 FQGNSA. The ends were cut back, 3 bases at V and 0 bases at J, with 9 bases in the middle. There are 15 residues in the CDR3. The CDR3 spells CASSLGLISNQPQHF. CDR3 DNA: TGTGCCAGCAGCTTGGGACTGATTAGCAATCAGCCCCAGCATTTT.

This clonotype was seen a handful of times. The rearrangement uses TRBV29-1 and TRBJ2-3; no reliable D call. Germline values: CDR1 SQVTM, CDR2 ANQGSEA. Trimming shortened V by 4 bases and J by 1 base, and 12 bases separated the two germline ends. The CDR3 is 14 amino acids. CDR3 in DNA: TGCAGCGTTGGACGCGGAATCGGCACAGATACGCAGTATTTT. It yields the protein CSVGRGIGTDTQYF.

This clonotype was observed at least ten times. The rearrangement joins TRBV5-1 to TRBJ2-3, with D possibly TRBD1 on 7 matching bases. Trimming cost V 1 base and J 0 bases, with 15 bases left between them. The germline V gene encodes CDR1 SGHRS and CDR2 YFSETQ. This CDR3 has 17 amino acids. The CDR3 sequence is CASSLWTTQGSTDTQYF. Here the CDR3 DNA reads TGCGCCAGCAGCTTGTGGACTACACAGGGGAGCACAGATACGCAGTATTTT.

This rearrangement joins TRBV6-4 to TRBJ2-7; D call uncertain. CDR3 length: 14 amino acids. The V gene lost 3 bases and the J gene lost 2 bases, with 11 bases spanning the gap. In germline, CDR1 is MRHNA, CDR2 SNTAGT. CDR3 nucleotides: TGTGCCAGCAGTGATTGTGGCCCGCCCTACGAGCAGTACTTC. It yields the protein CASSDCGPPYEQYF.

Only a few counts were recorded for this clonotype. This rearrangement joins TRBV5-4 to TRBJ2-7; 10 bases fit TRBD2. Germline V gives CDR1 SGHNT, CDR2 YYREEE (reference sequence). The CDR3 runs 15 residues. V lost 4 bases and J lost 7; bases outside the gene matches: 11. CDR3 sequence reads: CASSLRAGGPDEQYF. The CDR3 DNA reads TGTGCCAGCAGCCTTAGAGCGGGGGGGCCTGATGAGCAGTACTTC.

This clonotype was recorded many times. The rearrangement links TRBV11-2 to TRBJ2-7; D not resolved. The CDR3 runs to 13 residues. Germline V gene data show CDR1 as SGHAT and CDR2 as FQNNGV. Deletions cut 5 bases from V and 0 bases from J, with 8 bases between. The CDR3 bases are TGTGCCAGCAGCATGGACGTCTCCTACGAGCAGTACTTC. Its protein is CASSMDVSYEQYF. Full variable domain (outside the CDR3, taken from reference TRBV11-2 and TRBJ2-7): EAGVAQSPRYKIIEKRQSVAFWCNPISGHATLYWYQQILGQGPKLLIQFQNNGVVDDSQLPKDRFSAERLKGVDSTLKIQPAKLEDSAVYLCASSMDVSYEQYFGPGTRLTVT.

The gene calls are TRBV2 and TRBJ2-7; TRBD2 agrees at 11 bases. Germline V gene sequence: CDR1 SNHLY, CDR2 FYNNEI. The CDR3 runs to 15 residues. After removal of 2 bases from V and 7 bases from J, the junction contained 7 bases not matched to a gene. The CDR3 protein is CASSETPSGRREQYF. Written as DNA, the CDR3 is TGTGCCAGCAGTGAAACGCCTAGCGGGAGGCGGGAGCAGTACTTC.